The clone carrying this T cell receptor (beta chain) showed up just once. Its antigen is not known. This sample was included in a study of cytomegalovirus exposure and HLA in healthy donors. Study at large: Earlier, 150 million to 200 million T cells were analyzed, and about 100 million unique TCR beta sequences were found among them. Among fewer than 500 genotyped donors, about 85% fell in the Caucasian-associated ancestry cluster.

PCR used 60 Vbeta primers and 13 Jbeta primers. The protocol was immunoSEQ multiplex PCR, while the TCRdb copy is restricted to in-frame clones and leaves out a portion. The sample shows under 250,000 clones, roughly 85% of them seen only once. Healthy people donating bone marrow made up the donors. This CDR3 is 14 amino acids long. Losses at the gene ends were 3 bases for V and 4 bases for J; bases not matched to a gene: 5. Germline V gene data show CDR1 as GTSNPN and CDR2 as SVGIG (reference sequence). Study conclusions and caveats: Under 20,000 TCR beta sequences were associated with HLA alleles at 0.05 false discovery rate in a later analysis.

The sequenced material came from PBMCs. The sequence was collected from a woman aged 25 to 39 in good health and CMV-seropositive. V and J are TRBV30 and TRBJ2-7; 11 bases fit TRBD2. The CDR3 sequence is CAWRLAGGLYEQYF. CDR3 DNA: TGTGCCTGGAGGCTAGCGGGAGGACTTTACGAGCAGTACTTC.